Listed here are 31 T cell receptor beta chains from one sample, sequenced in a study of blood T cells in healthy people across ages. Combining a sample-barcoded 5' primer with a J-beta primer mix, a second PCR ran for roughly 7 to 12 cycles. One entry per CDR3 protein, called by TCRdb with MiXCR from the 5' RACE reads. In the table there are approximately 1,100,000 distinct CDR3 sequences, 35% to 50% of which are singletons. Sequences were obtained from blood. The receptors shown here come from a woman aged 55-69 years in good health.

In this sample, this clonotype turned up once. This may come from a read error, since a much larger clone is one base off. The DNA of the CDR3 is TGTGCCAGCAGTGAAAGGAATACGCAGTATTTT. Encoded protein: CASSERNTQYF. The chain recombines TRBV6-1 with TRBJ2-3; D not certain. The CDR3 covers 11 residues. Trimming left V 2 bases short and J 7 bases short, with 4 bases between. The V gene's germline CDR1 is MNHNS and CDR2 SASEGT.

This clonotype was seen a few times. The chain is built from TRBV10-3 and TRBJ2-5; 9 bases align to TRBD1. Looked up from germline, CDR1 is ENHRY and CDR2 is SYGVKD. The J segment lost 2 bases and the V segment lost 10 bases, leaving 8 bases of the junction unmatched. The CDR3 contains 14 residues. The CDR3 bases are TGTGCCACCAGGGACAGGGTGGGACAAGAGACCCAGTACTTC. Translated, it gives CATRDRVGQETQYF.

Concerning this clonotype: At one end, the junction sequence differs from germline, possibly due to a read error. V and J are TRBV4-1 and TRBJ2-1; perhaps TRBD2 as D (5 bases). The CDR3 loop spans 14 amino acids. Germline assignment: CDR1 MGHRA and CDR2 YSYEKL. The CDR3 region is CASSQDSGINGQFF. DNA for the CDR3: TGCGCCAGCAGCCAAGATTCCGGGATTAATGGGCAGTTCTTC.

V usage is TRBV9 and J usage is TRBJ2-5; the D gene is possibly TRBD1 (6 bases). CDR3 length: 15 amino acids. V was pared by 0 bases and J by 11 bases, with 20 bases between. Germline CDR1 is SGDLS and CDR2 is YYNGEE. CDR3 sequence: CASSVGRQADNEQYF. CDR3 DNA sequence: TGTGCCAGCAGCGTAGGGAGACAGGCCGACAATGAGCAGTACTTC.

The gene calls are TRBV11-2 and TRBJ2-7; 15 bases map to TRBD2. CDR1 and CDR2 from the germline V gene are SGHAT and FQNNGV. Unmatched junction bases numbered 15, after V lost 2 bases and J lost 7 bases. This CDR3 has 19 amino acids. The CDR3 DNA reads TGTGCCAGCAGCTTATGGACTAGCGGGAGGGCCAACCCCTTAAATGAGCAGTACTTC. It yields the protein CASSLWTSGRANPLNEQYF.

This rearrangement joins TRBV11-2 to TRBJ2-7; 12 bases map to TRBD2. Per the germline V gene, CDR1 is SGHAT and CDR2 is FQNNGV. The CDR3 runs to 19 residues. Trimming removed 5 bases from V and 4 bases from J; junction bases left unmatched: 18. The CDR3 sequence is CASSPRTSGTLTLLYEQYF. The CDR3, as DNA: TGTGCCAGCAGCCCGAGGACTAGCGGGACTCTAACCTTGCTATACGAGCAGTACTTC.

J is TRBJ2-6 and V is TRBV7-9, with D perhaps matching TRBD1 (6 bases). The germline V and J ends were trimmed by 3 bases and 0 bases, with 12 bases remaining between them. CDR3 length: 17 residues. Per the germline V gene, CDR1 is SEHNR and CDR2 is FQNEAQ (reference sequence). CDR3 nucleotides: TGTGCCAGCAGCTTTCCCACAGGGACCTCTGGGGCCAACGTCCTGACTTTC. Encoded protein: CASSFPTGTSGANVLTF.

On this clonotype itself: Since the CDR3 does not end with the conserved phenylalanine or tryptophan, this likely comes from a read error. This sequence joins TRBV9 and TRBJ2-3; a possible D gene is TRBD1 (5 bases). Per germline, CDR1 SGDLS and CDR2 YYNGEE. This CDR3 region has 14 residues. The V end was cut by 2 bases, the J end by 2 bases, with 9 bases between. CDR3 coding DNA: TGTGCCAGCAGCGTGGGGCAGGCCACAGATACGCAGTATGTT. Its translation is CASSVGQATDTQYV.

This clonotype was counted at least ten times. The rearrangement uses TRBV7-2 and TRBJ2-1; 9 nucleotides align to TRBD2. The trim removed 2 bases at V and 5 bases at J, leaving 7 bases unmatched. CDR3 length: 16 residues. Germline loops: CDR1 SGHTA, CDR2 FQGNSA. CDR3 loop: CASSLPPGLAHNEQFF. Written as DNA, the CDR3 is TGTGCCAGCAGCTTACCCCCGGGACTAGCCCACAATGAGCAGTTCTTC.

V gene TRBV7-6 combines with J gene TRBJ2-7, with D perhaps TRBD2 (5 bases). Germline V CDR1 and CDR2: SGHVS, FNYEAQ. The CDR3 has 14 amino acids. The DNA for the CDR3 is TGTTTTGCCCGGACTTTTCGGTCCCTCTACGAGCAGTACTTC. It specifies CFARTFRSLYEQYF. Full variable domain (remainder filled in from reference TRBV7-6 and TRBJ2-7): GAGVSQSPRYKVTKRGQDVALRCDPISGHVSLYWYRQALGQGPEFLTYFNYEAQQDKSGLPNDRFSAERPEGSISTLTIQRTEQRDSAMYRCFARTFRSLYEQYFGPGTRLTVT.

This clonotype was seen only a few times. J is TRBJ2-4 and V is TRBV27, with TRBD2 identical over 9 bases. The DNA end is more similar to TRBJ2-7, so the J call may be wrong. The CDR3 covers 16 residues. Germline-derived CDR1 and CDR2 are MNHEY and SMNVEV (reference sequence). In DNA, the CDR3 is TGTGCCAGCAGTTTATCGAGCGGGGGGTTTGCCTACGAGCAGTACTTC. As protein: CASSLSSGGFAYEQYF.

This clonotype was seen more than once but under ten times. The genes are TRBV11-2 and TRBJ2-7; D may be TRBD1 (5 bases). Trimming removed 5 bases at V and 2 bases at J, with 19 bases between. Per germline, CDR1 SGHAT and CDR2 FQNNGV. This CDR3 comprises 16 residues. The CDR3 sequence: CASSGPGRETAYEQYF. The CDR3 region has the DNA TGTGCCAGCAGCGGCCCCGGCAGGGAAACTGCCTACGAGCAGTACTTC.

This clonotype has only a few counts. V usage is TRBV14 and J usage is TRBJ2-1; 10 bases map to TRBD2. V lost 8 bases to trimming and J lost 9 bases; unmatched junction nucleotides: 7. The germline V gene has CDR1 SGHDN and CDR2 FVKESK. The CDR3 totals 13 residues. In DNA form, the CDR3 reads TGTGCCAGCGGGGCTAGCGGGAGTAGTGAGCAGTTCTTC. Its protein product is CASGASGSSEQFF.

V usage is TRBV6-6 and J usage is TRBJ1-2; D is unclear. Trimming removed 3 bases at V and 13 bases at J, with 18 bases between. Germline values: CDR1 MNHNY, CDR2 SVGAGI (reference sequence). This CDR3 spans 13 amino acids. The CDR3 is CASSYDSLPGGTF. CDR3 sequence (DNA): TGTGCCAGCAGTTATGATTCTCTCCCGGGCGGCACCTTC.

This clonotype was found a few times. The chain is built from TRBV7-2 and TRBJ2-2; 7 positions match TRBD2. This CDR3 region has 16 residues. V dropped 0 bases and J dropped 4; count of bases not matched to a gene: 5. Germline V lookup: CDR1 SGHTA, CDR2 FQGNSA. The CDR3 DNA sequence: TGTGCCAGCAGCTTAGCGTTGGGAGGGAGCACCGGGGAGCTGTTTTTT. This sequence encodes CASSLALGGSTGELFF.

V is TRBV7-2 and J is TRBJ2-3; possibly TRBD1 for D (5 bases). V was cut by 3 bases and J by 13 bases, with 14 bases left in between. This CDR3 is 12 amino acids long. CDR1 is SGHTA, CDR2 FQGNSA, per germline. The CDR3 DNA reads TGTGCCAGCAGCTTTGGACAACGGGTTAAGTATTTT. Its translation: CASSFGQRVKYF.

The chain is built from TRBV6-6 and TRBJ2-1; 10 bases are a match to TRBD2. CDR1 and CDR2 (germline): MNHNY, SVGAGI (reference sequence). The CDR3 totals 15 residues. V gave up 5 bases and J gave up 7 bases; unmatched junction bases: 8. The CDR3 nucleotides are TGTGCCAGCAGTGCTACTAGCGGGAAAAGGAATGAGCAGTTCTTC. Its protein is CASSATSGKRNEQFF.

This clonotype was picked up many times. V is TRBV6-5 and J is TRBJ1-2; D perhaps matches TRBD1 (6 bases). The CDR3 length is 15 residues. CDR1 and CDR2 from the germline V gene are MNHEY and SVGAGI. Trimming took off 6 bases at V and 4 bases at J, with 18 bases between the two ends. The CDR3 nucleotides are TGTGCCAGCAGGAAAGACCACAGGGTCGGCTATGGCTACACCTTC. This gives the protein CASRKDHRVGYGYTF.

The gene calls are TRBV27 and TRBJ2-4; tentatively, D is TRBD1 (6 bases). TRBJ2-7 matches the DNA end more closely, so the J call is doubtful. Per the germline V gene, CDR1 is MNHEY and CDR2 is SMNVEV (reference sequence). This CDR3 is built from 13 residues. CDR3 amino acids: CASSTHTGLEQYF. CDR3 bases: TGTGCCAGCAGTACACACACAGGGCTCGAGCAGTACTTC.

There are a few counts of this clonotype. The CDR3 region is CASSFSIGAGRHEQYF. The CDR3 DNA reads as TGTGCCAGCAGTTTCTCTATAGGGGCAGGGAGACACGAGCAGTACTTC. The chain joins TRBV6-5 to TRBJ2-7; D may be TRBD1 or TRBD2 (5 bases each). CDR3 size: 16 residues. CDR1 is MNHEY, CDR2 SVGAGI, per germline. V shed 4 bases and J shed 5 bases, with 21 bases lying between them.

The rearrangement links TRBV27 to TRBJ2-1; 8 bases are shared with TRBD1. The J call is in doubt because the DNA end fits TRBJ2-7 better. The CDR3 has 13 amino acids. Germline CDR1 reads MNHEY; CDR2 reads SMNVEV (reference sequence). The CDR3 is CASSRTGNHEQYF. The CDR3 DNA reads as TGTGCCAGCAGCCGGACAGGGAACCACGAGCAGTACTTC.

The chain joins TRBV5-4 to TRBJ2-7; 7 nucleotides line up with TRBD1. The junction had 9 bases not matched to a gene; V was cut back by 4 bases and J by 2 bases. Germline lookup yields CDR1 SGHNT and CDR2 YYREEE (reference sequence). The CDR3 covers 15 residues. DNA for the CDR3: TGTGCCAGCAGCCTAGGGGGCCGGACAGCCTACGAGCAGTACTTC. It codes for CASSLGGRTAYEQYF.

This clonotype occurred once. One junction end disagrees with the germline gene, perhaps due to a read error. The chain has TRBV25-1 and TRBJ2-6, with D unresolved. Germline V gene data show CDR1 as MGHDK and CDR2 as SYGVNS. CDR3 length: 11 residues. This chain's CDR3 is CTSNGANVLTF. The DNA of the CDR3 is TGTACCAGCAATGGGGCCAACGTCCTGACTTTC.

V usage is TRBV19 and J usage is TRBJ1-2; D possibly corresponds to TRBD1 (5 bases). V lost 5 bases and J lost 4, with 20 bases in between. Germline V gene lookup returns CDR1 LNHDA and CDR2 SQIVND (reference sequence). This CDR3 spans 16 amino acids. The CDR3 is CASSLRTALGGYGYTF. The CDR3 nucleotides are TGTGCCAGTAGTCTCCGGACCGCCCTGGGGGGCTATGGCTACACCTTC.

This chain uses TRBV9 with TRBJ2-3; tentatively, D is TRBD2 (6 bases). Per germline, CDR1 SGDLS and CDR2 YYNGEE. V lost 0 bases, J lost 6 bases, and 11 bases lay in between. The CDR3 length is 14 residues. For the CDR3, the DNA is TGTGCCAGCAGCGTAGAGGTTAGCGGTGATACGCAGTATTTT. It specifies CASSVEVSGDTQYF.

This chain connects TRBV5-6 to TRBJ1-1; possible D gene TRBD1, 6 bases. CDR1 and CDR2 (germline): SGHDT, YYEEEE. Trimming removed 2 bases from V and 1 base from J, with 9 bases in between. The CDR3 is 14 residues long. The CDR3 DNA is TGTGCCAGCAGCTTCCGGGGACAGAACACTGAAGCTTTCTTT. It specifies CASSFRGQNTEAFF. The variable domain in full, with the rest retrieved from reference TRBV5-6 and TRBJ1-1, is DAGVTQSPTHLIKTRGQQVTLRCSPKSGHDTVSWYQQALGQGPQFIFQYYEEEERQRGNFPDRFSGHQFPNYSSELNVNALLLGDSALYLCASSFRGQNTEAFFGQGTRLTVV.

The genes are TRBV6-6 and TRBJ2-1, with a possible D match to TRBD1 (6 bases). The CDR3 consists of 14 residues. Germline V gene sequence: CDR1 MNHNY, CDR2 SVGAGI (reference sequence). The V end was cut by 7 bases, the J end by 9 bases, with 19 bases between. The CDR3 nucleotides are TGTGCCAGCACGTCAACCACCATAGGGGGTGAGCAGTTCTTC. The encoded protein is CASTSTTIGGEQFF.

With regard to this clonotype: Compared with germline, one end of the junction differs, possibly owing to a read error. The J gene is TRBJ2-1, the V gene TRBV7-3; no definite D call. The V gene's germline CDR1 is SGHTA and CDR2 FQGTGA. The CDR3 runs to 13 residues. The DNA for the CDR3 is TGTGCCAGCAGCTTAGCCAGTCTAAATGGGCAGTTCTTC. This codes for CASSLASLNGQFF.

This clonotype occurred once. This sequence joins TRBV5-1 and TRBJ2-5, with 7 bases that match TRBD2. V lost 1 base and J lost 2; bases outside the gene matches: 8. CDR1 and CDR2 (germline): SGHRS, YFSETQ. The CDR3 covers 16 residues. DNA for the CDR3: TGCGCCAGCAGCTTGTCCGCTGCTAGCGGACAAGAGACCCAGTACTTC. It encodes CASSLSAASGQETQYF.

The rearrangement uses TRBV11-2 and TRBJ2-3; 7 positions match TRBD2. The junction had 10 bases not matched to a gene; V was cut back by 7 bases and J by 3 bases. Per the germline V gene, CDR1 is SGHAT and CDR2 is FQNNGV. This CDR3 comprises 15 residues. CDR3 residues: CASTNRAGRTDTQYF. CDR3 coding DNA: TGTGCCAGCACCAACCGAGCGGGAAGGACAGATACGCAGTATTTT.

Here the CDR3 reads CASSDLSSSEQYF. The DNA for the CDR3 is TGTGCCAGCAGTGACCTTTCTAGTTCTGAGCAGTACTTC. The chain combines TRBV6-4 with TRBJ2-7; no definite D call. This CDR3 region has 13 residues. The germline gives CDR1 MRHNA, CDR2 SNTAGT. Between the trimmed V and J ends, which lost 2 bases and 7 bases, there was a span of 12 bases.